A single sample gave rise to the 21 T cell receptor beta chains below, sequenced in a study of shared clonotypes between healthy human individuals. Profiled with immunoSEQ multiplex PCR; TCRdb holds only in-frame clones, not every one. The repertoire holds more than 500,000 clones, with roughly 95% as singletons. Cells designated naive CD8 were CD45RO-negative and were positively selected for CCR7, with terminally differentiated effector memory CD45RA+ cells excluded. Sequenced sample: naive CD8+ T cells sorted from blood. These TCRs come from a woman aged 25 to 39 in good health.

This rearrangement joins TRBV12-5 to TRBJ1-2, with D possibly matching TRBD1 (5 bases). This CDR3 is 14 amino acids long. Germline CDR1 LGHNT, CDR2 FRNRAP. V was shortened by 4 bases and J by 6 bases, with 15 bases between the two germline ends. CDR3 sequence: CASGSDNFEDGYTF. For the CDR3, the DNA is TGTGCTAGTGGTTCGGACAATTTCGAGGATGGCTACACCTTC. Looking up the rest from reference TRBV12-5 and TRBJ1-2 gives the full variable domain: DARVTQTPRHKVTEMGQEVTMRCQPILGHNTVFWYRQTMMQGLELLAYFRNRAPLDDSGMPKDRFSAEMPDATLATLKIQPSEPRDSAVYFCASGSDNFEDGYTFGSGTRLTVV.

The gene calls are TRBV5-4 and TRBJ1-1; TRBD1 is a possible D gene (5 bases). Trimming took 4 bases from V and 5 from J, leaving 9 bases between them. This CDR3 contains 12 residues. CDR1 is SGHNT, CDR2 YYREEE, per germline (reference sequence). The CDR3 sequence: CASSDQGTEAFF. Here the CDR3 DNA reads TGTGCCAGCAGCGATCAGGGAACTGAAGCTTTCTTT.

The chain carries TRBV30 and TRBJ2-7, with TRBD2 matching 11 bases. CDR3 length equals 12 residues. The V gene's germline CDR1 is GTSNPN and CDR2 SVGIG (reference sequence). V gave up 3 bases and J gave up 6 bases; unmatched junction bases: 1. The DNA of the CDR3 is TGTGCCTGGAGCCTAGCGGGAGGCGAGCAGTACTTC. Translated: CAWSLAGGEQYF.

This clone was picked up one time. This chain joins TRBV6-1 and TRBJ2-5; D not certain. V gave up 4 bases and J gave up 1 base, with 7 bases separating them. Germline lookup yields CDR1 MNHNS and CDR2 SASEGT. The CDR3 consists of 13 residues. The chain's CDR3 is CASSGVSQETQYF. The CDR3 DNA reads TGTGCCAGCAGTGGGGTCAGCCAAGAGACCCAGTACTTC.

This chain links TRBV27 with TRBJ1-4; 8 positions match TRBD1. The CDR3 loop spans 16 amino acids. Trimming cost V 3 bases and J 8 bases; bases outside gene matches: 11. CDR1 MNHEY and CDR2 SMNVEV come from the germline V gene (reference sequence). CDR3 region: CASSFSIRGRREKLFF. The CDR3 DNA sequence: TGTGCCAGCAGTTTTTCCATCAGGGGGCGGCGAGAAAAACTGTTTTTT.

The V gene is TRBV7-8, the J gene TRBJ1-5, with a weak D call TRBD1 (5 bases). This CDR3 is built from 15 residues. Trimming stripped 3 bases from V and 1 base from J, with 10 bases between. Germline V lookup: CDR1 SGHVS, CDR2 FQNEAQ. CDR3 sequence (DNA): TGTGCCAGCAGCTTTTACGGGGGAAGCAATCAGCCCCAGCATTTT. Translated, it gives CASSFYGGSNQPQHF.

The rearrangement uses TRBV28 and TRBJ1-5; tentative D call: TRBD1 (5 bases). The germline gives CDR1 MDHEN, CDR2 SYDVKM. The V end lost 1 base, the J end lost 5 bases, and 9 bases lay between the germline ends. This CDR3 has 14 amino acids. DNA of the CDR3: TGTGCCAGCAGTTTATCGGCAGGGTATCAGCCCCAGCATTTT. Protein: CASSLSAGYQPQHF. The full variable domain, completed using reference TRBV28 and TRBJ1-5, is DVKVTQSSRYLVKRTGEKVFLECVQDMDHENMFWYRQDPGLGLRLIYFSYDVKMKEKGDIPEGYSVSREKKERFSLILESASTNQTSMYLCASSLSAGYQPQHFGDGTRLSIL.

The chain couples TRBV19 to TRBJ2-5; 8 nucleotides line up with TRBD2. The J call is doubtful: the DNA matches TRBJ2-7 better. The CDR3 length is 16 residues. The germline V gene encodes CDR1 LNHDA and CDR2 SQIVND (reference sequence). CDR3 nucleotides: TGTGCCAGTAGTATCACCAGCGGGAGCGCGTCCTACGAGCAGTACTTC. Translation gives CASSITSGSASYEQYF.

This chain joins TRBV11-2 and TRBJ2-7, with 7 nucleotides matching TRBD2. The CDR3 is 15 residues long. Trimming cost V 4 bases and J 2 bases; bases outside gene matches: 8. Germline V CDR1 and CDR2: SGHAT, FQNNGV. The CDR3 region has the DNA TGTGCCAGCAGCTCCCTTAGCGGGCCGACCTACGAGCAGTACTTC. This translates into CASSSLSGPTYEQYF.

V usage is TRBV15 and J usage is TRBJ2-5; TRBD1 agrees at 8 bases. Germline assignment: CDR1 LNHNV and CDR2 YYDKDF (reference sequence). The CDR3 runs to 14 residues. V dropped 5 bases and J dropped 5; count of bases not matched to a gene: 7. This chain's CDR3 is CATSLRTGWETQYF. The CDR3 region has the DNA TGTGCCACCAGCCTGCGGACAGGGTGGGAGACCCAGTACTTC.

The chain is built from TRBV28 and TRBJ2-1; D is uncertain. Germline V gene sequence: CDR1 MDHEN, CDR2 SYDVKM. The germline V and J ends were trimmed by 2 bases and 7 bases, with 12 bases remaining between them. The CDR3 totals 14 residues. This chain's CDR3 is CASSLVGRSNEQFF. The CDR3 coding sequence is TGTGCCAGCAGTTTAGTGGGAAGATCAAATGAGCAGTTCTTC.

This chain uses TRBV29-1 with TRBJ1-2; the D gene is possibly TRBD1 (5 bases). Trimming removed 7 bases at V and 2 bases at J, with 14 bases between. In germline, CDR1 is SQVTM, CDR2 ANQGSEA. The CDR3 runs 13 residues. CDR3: CSGIGTGNYGYTF. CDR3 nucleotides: TGCAGCGGCATTGGGACGGGAAACTATGGCTACACCTTC.

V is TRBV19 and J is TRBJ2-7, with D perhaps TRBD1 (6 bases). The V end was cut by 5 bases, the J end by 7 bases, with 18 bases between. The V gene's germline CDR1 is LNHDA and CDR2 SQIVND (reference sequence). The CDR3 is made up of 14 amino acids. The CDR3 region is CASSPTGWGTEQYF. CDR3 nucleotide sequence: TGTGCCAGTAGTCCGACAGGATGGGGCACAGAGCAGTACTTC.

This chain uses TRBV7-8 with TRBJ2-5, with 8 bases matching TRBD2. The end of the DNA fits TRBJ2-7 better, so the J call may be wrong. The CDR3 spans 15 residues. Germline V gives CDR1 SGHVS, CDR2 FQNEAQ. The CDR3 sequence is CASSSGRGLAYEQYF. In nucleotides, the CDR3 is TGTGCCAGCAGCTCCGGTAGGGGACTAGCCTACGAGCAGTACTTC.

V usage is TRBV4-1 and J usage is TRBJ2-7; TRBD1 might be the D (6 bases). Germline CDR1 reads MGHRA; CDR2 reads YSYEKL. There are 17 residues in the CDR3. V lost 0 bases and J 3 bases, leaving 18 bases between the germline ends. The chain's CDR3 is CASSQDPPRAGDYEQYF. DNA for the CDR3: TGCGCCAGCAGCCAAGATCCCCCGAGGGCAGGGGACTACGAGCAGTACTTC.

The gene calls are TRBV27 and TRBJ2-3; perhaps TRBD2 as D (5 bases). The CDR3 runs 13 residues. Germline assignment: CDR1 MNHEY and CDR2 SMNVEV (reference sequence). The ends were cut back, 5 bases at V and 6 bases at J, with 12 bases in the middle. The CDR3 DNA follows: TGTGCCAGCAGTAAGCGGTCGGAGGATACGCAGTATTTT. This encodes CASSKRSEDTQYF.

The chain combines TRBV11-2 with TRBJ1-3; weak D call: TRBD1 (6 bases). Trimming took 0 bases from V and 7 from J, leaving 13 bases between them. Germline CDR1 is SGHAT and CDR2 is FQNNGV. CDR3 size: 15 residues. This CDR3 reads CASSLDGGARNTIYF. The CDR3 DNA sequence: TGTGCCAGCAGCTTAGATGGGGGGGCCCGGAACACCATATATTTT.

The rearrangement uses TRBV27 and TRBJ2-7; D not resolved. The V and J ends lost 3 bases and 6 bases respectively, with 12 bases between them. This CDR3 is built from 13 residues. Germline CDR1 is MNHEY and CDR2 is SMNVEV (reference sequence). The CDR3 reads CASSFGRASEQYF. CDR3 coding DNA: TGTGCCAGCAGTTTCGGACGGGCGAGCGAGCAGTACTTC.

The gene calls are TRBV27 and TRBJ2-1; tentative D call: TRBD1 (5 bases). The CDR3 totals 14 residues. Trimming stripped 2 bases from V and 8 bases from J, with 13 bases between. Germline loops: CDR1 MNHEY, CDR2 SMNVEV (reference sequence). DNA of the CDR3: TGTGCCAGCAGTTTAAGGCCAGGGTGGCATGAGCAGTTCTTC. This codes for CASSLRPGWHEQFF.

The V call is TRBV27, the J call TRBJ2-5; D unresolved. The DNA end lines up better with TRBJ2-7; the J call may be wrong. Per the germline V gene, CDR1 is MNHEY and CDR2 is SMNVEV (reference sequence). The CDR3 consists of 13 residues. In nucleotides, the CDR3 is TGTGCCAGCAGTTCTCTCACTCACGACGAGCAGTACTTC. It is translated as CASSSLTHDEQYF.

CDR3 sequence: CASSLTGSGNEQYF. CDR3 nucleotides: TGTGCCAGCAGTCTAACAGGGTCTGGAAACGAGCAGTACTTC. V gene TRBV27 combines with J gene TRBJ2-7, with D possibly matching TRBD1 (6 bases). Germline values: CDR1 MNHEY, CDR2 SMNVEV (reference sequence). The CDR3 loop spans 14 amino acids. V was shortened by 5 bases and J by 5 bases, with 16 bases between the two germline ends.